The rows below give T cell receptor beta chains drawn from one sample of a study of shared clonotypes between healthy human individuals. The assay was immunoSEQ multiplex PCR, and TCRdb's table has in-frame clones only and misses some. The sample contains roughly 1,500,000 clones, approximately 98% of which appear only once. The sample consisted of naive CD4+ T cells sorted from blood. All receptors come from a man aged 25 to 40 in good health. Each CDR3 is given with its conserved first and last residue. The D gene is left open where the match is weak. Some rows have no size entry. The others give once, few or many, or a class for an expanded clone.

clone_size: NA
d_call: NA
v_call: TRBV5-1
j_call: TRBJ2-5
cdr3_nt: TGCGCCAGCAGGGTAGCCGGCGGACCTCAAGAGACCCAGTACTTC
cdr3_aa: CASRVAGGPQETQYF

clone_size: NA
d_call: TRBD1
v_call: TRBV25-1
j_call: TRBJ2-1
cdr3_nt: TGTGCCAGCAGCAACACAGGGGGGCAAGATGAGCAGTTCTTC
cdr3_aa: CASSNTGGQDEQFF

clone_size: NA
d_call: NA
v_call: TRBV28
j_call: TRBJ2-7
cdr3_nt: TGTGCCAGCAGTCGGACACCAGCCCTTTTTAGGGGCGAGCAGTACTTC
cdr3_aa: CASSRTPALFRGEQYF

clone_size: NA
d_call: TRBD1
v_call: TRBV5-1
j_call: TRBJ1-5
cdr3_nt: TGCGCCAGCAGCTTGGCCGGACAGGGCAATCAGCCCCAGCATTTT
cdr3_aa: CASSLAGQGNQPQHF

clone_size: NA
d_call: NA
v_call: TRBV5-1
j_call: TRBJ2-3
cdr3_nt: TGCGCCAGCAGCGTAGTCCGGGACACCTTTTCCACAGATACGCAGTATTTT
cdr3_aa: CASSVVRDTFSTDTQYF

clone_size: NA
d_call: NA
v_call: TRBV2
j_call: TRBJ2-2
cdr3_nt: TGTGCCAGCAGGGTCGGCACCGGGGAGCTGTTTTTT
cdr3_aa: CASRVGTGELFF

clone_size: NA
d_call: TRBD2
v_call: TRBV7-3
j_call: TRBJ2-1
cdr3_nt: TGTGCCAGCAGCTTTATAGCGGGAGCCGAGGATGAGCAGTTCTTC
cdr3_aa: CASSFIAGAEDEQFF

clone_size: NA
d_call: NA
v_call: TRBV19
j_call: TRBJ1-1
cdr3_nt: TGTGCCAGTAAGAGTCCGACCACTCTGAACACTGAAGCTTTCTTT
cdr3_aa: CASKSPTTLNTEAFF

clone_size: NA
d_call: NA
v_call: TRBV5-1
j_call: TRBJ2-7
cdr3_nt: TGCGCCAGCAGTCCAACCCCGAGAGGCTACGAGCAGTACTTC
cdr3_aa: CASSPTPRGYEQYF

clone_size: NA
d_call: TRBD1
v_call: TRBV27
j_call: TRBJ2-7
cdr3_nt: TGTGCCAGCGGGATGGGGGACAGGTCCTACGAGCAGTACTTC
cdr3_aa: CASGMGDRSYEQYF

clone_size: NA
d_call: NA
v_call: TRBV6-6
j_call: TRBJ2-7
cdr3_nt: TGTGCCAGCAGTTTGTCTAGAGCCTACGAGCAGTACTTC
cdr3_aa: CASSLSRAYEQYF

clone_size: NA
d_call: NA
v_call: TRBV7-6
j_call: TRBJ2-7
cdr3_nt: TGTGCCAGCAGCTTAGTCAAGAGCTCCTACGAGCAGTACTTC
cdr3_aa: CASSLVKSSYEQYF

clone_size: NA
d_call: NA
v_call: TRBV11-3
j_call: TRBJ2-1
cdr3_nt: TGTGCCAGCAGCTTAGACCCCCGGACCTACAATGAGCAGTTCTTC
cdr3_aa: CASSLDPRTYNEQFF

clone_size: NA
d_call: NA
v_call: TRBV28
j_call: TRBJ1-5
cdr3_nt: TGTGCCAGCAGTTTAGTCAATCAGCCCCAGCATTTT
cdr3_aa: CASSLVNQPQHF

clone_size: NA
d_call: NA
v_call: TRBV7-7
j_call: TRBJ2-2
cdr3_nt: TGTGCCAGCAGCACAGATCTCACCGGGGAGCTGTTTTTT
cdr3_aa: CASSTDLTGELFF

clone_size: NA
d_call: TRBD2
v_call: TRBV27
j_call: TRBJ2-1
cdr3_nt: TGTGCCAGCATGGGACTAGCGGGAAATGAGCAGTTCTTC
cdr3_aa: CASMGLAGNEQFF

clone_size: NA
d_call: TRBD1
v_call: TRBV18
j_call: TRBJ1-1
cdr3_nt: TGTGCCAGCTCACCAACGAGTGACAGGGGAGCTTTCTTT
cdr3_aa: CASSPTSDRGAFF

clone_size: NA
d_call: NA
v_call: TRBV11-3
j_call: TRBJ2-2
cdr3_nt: TGTGCCAGCAGCTCCGACGGGACCGGGGAGCTGTTTTTT
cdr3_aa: CASSSDGTGELFF

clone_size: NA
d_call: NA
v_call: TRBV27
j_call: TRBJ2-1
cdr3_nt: TGTGCCAGCAGCTCCCATAGTGCTGAGCAGTTCTTC
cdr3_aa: CASSSHSAEQFF

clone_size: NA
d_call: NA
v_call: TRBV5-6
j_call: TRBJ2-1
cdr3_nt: TGTGCCAGCAGCTTTGTGGGATACAATGAGCAGTTCTTC
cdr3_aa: CASSFVGYNEQFF

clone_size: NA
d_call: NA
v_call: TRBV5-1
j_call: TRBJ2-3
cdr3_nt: TGCGCCAGCAGCTCTATTAAGACTAGTGAGGGTGGCACAGATACGCAGTATTTT
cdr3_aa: CASSSIKTSEGGTDTQYF

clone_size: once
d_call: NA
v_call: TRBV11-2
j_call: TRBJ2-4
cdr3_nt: TGTGCCAGCAGCGGCCGACTTTTAGGGAGCAACATTCAGTACTTC
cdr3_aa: CASSGRLLGSNIQYF

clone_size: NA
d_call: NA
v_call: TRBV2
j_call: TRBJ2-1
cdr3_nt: TGTGCCAGCAGTGAAGCGCCCGGGTTCACCTACAATGAGCAGTTCTTC
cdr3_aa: CASSEAPGFTYNEQFF

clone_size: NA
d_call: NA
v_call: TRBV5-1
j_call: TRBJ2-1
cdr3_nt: TGCGCCAGCAGCCCGTCGGGGAGCTTAGATCAGTTCTTC
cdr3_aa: CASSPSGSLDQFF

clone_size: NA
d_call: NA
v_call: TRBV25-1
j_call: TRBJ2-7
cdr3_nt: TGTGCCAGCAGTGAATCTAGGGCGCCGGCCCACGAGCAGTACTTC
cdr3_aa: CASSESRAPAHEQYF

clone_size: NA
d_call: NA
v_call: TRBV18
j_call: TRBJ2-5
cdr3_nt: TGTGCCAGCTCACCTTCTCAGAGCCAAGAGACCCAGTACTTC
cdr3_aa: CASSPSQSQETQYF

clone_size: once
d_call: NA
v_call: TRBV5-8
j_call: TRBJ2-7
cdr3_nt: TGTGCCAGCAGCTTGATGGGAGAGCAGTACTTC
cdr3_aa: CASSLMGEQYF

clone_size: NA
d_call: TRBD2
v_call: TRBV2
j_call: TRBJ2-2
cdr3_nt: TGTGCCAGCAGTGAAAGGCCGGGAGGGCCTGCCGGGGAGCTGTTTTTT
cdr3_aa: CASSERPGGPAGELFF

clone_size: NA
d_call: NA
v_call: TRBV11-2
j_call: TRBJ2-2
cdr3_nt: TGTGCCAGCAGCACCCGGGACGTGAACACCGGGGAGCTGTTTTTT
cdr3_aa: CASSTRDVNTGELFF

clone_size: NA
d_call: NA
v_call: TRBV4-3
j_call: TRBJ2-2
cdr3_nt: TGCGCCAGCAGCCAAGATCCCCTAAACCCCGCGGGTGCCGGGGAGCTGTTTTTT
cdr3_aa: CASSQDPLNPAGAGELFF

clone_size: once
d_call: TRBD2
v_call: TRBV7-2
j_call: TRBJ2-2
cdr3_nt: TGTGCCAGCAGCATTATAGCGGGGACCGGGGAGCTGTTTTTT
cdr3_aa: CASSIIAGTGELFF

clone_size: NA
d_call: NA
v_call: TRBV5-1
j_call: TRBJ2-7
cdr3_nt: TGCGCCAGCAGCTTGAGCCACCCTTACGAGCAGTACTTC
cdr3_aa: CASSLSHPYEQYF

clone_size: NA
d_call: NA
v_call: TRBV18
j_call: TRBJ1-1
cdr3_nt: TGTGCCAGCTCACCAACACAGATGGACGCGAACACTGAAGCTTTCTTT
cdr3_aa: CASSPTQMDANTEAFF

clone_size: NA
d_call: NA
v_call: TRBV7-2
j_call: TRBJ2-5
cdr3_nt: TGTGCCAGCAGCCTCGAGCGGGGGACAGGGAAGAGGCAAGAGACCCAGTACTTC
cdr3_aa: CASSLERGTGKRQETQYF

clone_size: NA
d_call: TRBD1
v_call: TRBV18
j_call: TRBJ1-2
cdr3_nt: TGTGCCAGCTCACCTACATTGGGGACAGGTCCTCATAACTATGGCTACACCTTC
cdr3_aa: CASSPTLGTGPHNYGYTF

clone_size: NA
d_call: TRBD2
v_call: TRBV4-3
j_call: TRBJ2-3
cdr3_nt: TGCGCCAGCAGCCAAGAACTAGCGGGTTACACAGATACGCAGTATTTT
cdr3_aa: CASSQELAGYTDTQYF

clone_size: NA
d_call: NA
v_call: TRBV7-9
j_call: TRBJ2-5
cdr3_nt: TGTGCCAGCAGCCCCCCGAGCAGTCAAGAGACCCAGTACTTC
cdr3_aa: CASSPPSSQETQYF

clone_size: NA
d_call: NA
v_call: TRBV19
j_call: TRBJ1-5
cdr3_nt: TGTGCCAGCCGGACGGATAGCAATCAGCCCCAGCATTTT
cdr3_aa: CASRTDSNQPQHF

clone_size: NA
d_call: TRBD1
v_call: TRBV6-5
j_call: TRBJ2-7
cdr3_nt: TGTGCCAGCAGTTACTTGACAGGGGGCATTTACGAGCAGTACTTC
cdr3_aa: CASSYLTGGIYEQYF

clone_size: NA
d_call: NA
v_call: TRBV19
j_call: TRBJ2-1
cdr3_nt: TGTGCCAGTAGTAGCTGGCGGGGTGGGGGTGAGCAGTTCTTC
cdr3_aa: CASSSWRGGGEQFF

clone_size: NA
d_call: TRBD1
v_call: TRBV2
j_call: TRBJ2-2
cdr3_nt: TGTGCCAGCAGTCGGGACAGATACACCGGGGAGCTGTTTTTT
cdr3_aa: CASSRDRYTGELFF